The rows below give T cell receptor beta chains drawn from one sample of a study of identical twins. Via MiXCR, TCRdb re-called the 5' RACE reads, giving one row per CDR3 protein. The data show 650,000 to 750,000 distinct CDR3 sequences, 21% seen once. This same sample was also part of a study on T cells expressing NK-cell markers.

The sequencing sample was made of PBMCs. The receptor set was obtained from a woman under 30 in good health. The CDR3 runs from the conserved cysteine through the conserved F or W. Each record gives: clone size, D gene, J gene, V gene, CDR3 DNA, CDR3 protein. A D gene is named only where the DNA matches it firmly. Size tells how often a clone was seen (once, few, many) or the class of an expanded clone, and some rows leave it out.

few TRBD2 TRBJ2-7 TRBV20-1 TGCAGTGCCAGAGCTACTAGCGGACGCCACGAGCAGTACTTC CSARATSGRHEQYF
NA TRBD2 TRBJ2-4 TRBV7-8 TGTGCCAGCAGCCCAACTAGCGGGGGGAACATTCAGTACTTC CASSPTSGGNIQYF
many TRBD1 TRBJ2-1 TRBV20-1 TGCAGTGCTAGGTCGGACAGGGGGGACGAGCAGTTCTTC CSARSDRGDEQFF
few NA TRBJ1-2 TRBV20-1 TGCAGTGCTAGCGAAACAGGGAGTGGCTACACCTTC CSASETGSGYTF
many TRBD2 TRBJ2-7 TRBV20-1 TGCAGTGCTGCAGACGGGGGGGGCTCCTACGAGCAGTACTTC CSAADGGGSYEQYF
NA NA TRBJ2-1 TRBV7-9 TGTGCCAGCAGCTTAGCGGGCCCCCAGAATGAGCAGTTCTTC CASSLAGPQNEQFF
few NA TRBJ2-3 TRBV12-3/TRBV12-4 TGTGCCAGCGCTTCGGACGCGTATACGCAGTATTTT CASASDAYTQYF
NA NA TRBJ1-2 TRBV20-1 TGCAGTGCTGAAGGACCTTTAGGCTACACCTTC CSAEGPLGYTF
NA NA TRBJ2-7 TRBV30 TGTGCCTGGAGCCCCCGAGGATACGAGCAGTACTTC CAWSPRGYEQYF
NA NA TRBJ2-7 TRBV27 TGTGCCAGCCAGGTCACCGGGACCCCCGGCCACGAGCAGTACTTC CASQVTGTPGHEQYF
NA TRBD2 TRBJ2-7 TRBV6-5 TGTGCCAGCAGTTATACTGAGGCGGCGGGGGGCTACGAGCAGTACTTC CASSYTEAAGGYEQYF
few NA TRBJ2-1 TRBV29-1 TGCAGCGTTGGAACCCCCGGGGATGAGCAGTTCTTC CSVGTPGDEQFF
few NA TRBJ1-2 TRBV7-3 TGTGCCAGCAGCTTAAAGGGAGGACATGGCTACACCTTC CASSLKGGHGYTF
many TRBD2 TRBJ2-1 TRBV7-2 TGTGCCAGCAGCTCCACTAGCGGGACCTACAATGAGCAGTTCTTC CASSSTSGTYNEQFF
NA NA TRBJ2-7 TRBV2 TGTGCCACCCATGGTTCGTGGACAAATCTACACTTC CATHGSWTNLHF
many TRBD1 TRBJ2-3 TRBV12-3/TRBV12-4 TGTGCCAGCAGACTTGTACAGGGGTCAGATACGCAGTATTTT CASRLVQGSDTQYF
few NA TRBJ2-5 TRBV20-1 TGCAGTGCTAGAGAAGCGCAATATATCATAAAGACCCAGTACTTC CSAREAQYIIKTQYF
NA TRBD1 TRBJ2-5 TRBV5-1 TGCGCCAGCAGCCCACCACAGGGGGCCGGCGAGACCCAGTACTTC CASSPPQGAGETQYF
NA NA TRBJ2-3 TRBV20-1 TGCAGTGCTAGTGGCGGGAACACAGATACGCAGTATTTT CSASGGNTDTQYF
once NA TRBJ2-2 TRBV29-1 TGCAGCGTTGAAACTGAAAACAAGAACACCGGGGAGCTGTTTTTT CSVETENKNTGELFF
NA NA TRBJ1-5 TRBV7-2 TGTGCCAGCACCCCCTCACGGGACAGCAATCAGCCCCAGCATTTT CASTPSRDSNQPQHF
few NA TRBJ2-2 TRBV7-9 TGTGCCAGCAGCCCCGACCGGCCCGGGGAGCTGTTTTTT CASSPDRPGELFF
NA TRBD1 TRBJ1-1 TRBV6-2/TRBV6-3 TGTGCCAGCAGTTACCGTCAGGGGGCGAACACTGAAGCTTTCTTT CASSYRQGANTEAFF
many NA TRBJ1-5 TRBV20-1 TGCAGTGCCCTGGACAGTCCCAATCAGCCCCAGCATTTT CSALDSPNQPQHF
NA TRBD2 TRBJ2-7 TRBV6-5 TGTGCCAGCAGTTACACTAGCGGGGGGTACGAGCAGTACTTC CASSYTSGGYEQYF
NA NA TRBJ2-1 TRBV6-5 TGTGCCAGCAGTTATCAGGCACTCTCCTACAATGAGCAGTTCTTC CASSYQALSYNEQFF
many NA TRBJ2-4 TRBV7-9 TGTGCCAGCAGCTTAGGGCTAGCCAAGAAAAACATTCAGTACTTC CASSLGLAKKNIQYF
once TRBD2 TRBJ2-7 TRBV10-3 TGTGCCATCAGGCCGACTAGCGGAGACGACGAGCAGTACTTC CAIRPTSGDDEQYF
NA NA TRBJ2-1 TRBV29-1 TGCAGCGTTCGGCCAGGTCCCAATGAGCAGTTCTTC CSVRPGPNEQFF
NA NA TRBJ2-1 TRBV9 TGTGCCAGCAGCGTAGTTGCGGACCCCAACTACAATGAGCAGTTCTTC CASSVVADPNYNEQFF
NA NA TRBJ2-2 TRBV6-2/TRBV6-3 TGTGCCTCTCGGGAACACGGAATCACCGGGGAGCTGTTTTTT CASREHGITGELFF
NA NA TRBJ2-1 TRBV7-2 TGTGCCAGCAGCGGCCGGGGCCAGAGGTATGAGCAGTTCTTC CASSGRGQRYEQFF
NA TRBD2 TRBJ2-1 TRBV11-2 TGTGCCAGCAGCCCGGGAGGACTAGCGGGGAGTGAGCAGTTCTTC CASSPGGLAGSEQFF
few NA TRBJ1-2 TRBV6-5 TGTGCCAGCAGTTACTCTGTGTATGCGCCAACGGACTATGGCTACACCTTC CASSYSVYAPTDYGYTF
NA NA TRBJ2-2 TRBV20-1 TGCAGTGCTATCCCAACCCACACCGGGGAGCTGTTTTTT CSAIPTHTGELFF
few NA TRBJ1-5 TRBV24-1 TGTGCCACCAGTGAGGGGGGCTATCAGCCCCAGCATTTT CATSEGGYQPQHF
NA NA TRBJ2-5 TRBV12-3/TRBV12-4 TGTGCCAGCAGTTTAGTCGCAGGGGTTGGAGAGACCCAGTACTTC CASSLVAGVGETQYF
few NA TRBJ2-7 TRBV12-5 TGTGCTAGTGGTTTGGTGGCCTACGAGCAGTACTTC CASGLVAYEQYF
many TRBD2 TRBJ2-1 TRBV12-3/TRBV12-4 TGTGCCAGCAGTTCCGGTCTGAGCGGGGATGAGCAGTTCTTC CASSSGLSGDEQFF
NA TRBD2 TRBJ2-7 TRBV2 TGTGCCAGCGCCGGACTAGCGGAGCTCTACGAGCAGTACTTC CASAGLAELYEQYF
NA TRBD2 TRBJ2-7 TRBV11-2 TGTGCCAGCAGGTCGATAGCGGGAGGCTCCTCCTACGAGCAGTACTTC CASRSIAGGSSYEQYF
NA NA TRBJ2-2 TRBV9 TGTGCCAGCAGCGTAGATGGCGGGCCCCCGGGCGGGGAGCTGTTTTTT CASSVDGGPPGGELFF
NA TRBD1 TRBJ1-2 TRBV20-1 TGCAGTGCTCCGGGACAGCATGGCTACACCTTC CSAPGQHGYTF
many TRBD2 TRBJ2-3 TRBV27 TGTGCCAGCAGGGTTGGGGGGGCAGATACGCAGTATTTT CASRVGGADTQYF
few NA TRBJ1-2 TRBV7-2 TGTGCCAGCAGCTTAGACACAGCATATGGCTACACCTTC CASSLDTAYGYTF
few NA TRBJ2-5 TRBV12-3/TRBV12-4 TGTGCCAGCAGTTTACGCCCGGGGGCGACGGAGACCCAGTACTTC CASSLRPGATETQYF
NA NA TRBJ1-1 TRBV6-1 TGTGCCAGCATGGGAGGGTGGACTGAAGCTTTCTTT CASMGGWTEAFF
NA NA TRBJ2-3 TRBV4-3 TGCGCCAGCAGCCAACTCCTGACACCTATGGGGACAGATACGCAGTATTTT CASSQLLTPMGTDTQYF
many NA TRBJ2-7 TRBV12-3/TRBV12-4 TGTGCCAGCAGTCCGGGGGCTGGCGGCCCGAGCTCCTACGAGCAGTACTTC CASSPGAGGPSSYEQYF
few NA TRBJ2-1 TRBV29-1 TGCAGCGTTGAAAACCGGGGGCTATACAATGAGCAGTTCTTC CSVENRGLYNEQFF
few NA TRBJ1-1 TRBV4-3 TGCGCCAGCAGCCAATCCGTGACAGAGAACACTGAAGCTTTCTTT CASSQSVTENTEAFF
NA NA TRBJ2-7 TRBV10-3 TGTGCCATCAGTGAGGGCGGCGGTATCAACGAGCAGTACTTC CAISEGGGINEQYF
few TRBD1 TRBJ2-7 TRBV9 TGTGCCAGCAGCGTAGAGGCAGGGGGCTGGGACGAGCAGTACTTC CASSVEAGGWDEQYF
NA NA TRBJ2-1 TRBV6-1 TGTGCCAGCAGTGCTGTAGGGCCCGTCAATGAGCAGTTCTTC CASSAVGPVNEQFF